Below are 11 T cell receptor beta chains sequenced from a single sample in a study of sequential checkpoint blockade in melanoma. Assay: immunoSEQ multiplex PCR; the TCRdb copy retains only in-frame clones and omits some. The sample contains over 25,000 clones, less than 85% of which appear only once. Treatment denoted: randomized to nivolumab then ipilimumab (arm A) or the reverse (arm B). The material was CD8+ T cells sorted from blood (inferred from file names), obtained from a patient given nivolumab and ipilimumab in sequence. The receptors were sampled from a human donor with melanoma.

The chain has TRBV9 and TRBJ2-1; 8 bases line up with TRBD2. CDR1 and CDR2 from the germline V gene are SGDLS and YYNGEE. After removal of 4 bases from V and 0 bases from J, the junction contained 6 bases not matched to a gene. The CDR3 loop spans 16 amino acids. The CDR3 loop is CASSTTGGGSYNEQFF. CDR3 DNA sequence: TGTGCCAGCAGCACAACGGGAGGGGGCTCCTACAATGAGCAGTTCTTC.

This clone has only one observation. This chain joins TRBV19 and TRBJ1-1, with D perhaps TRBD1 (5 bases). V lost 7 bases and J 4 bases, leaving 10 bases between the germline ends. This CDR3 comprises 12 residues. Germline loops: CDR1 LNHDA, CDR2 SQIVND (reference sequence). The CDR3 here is CASKTGGTEAFF. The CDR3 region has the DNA TGTGCCAGTAAGACGGGGGGCACTGAAGCTTTCTTT.

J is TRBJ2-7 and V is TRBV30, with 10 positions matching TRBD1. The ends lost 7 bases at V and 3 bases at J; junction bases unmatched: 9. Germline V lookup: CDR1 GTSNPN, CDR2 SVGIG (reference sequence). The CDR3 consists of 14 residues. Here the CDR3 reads CASGVTGGGYEQYF. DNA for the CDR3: TGTGCCTCCGGAGTGACAGGGGGCGGCTACGAGCAGTACTTC.

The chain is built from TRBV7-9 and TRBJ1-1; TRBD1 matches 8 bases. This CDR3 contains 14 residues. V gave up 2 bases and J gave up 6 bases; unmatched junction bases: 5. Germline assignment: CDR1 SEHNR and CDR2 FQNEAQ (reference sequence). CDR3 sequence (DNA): TGTGCCAGCAGCTTAACAGGGGGACGGCCTGAAGCTTTCTTT. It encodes CASSLTGGRPEAFF.

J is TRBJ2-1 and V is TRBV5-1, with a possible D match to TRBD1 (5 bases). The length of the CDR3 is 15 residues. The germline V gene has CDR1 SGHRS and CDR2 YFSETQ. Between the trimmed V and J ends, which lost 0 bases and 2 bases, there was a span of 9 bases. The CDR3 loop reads CASSLGRAAYNEQFF. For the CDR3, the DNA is TGCGCCAGCAGCTTGGGCAGGGCCGCCTACAATGAGCAGTTCTTC. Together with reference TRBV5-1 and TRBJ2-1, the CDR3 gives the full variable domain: KAGVTQTPRYLIKTRGQQVTLSCSPISGHRSVSWYQQTPGQGLQFLFEYFSETQRNKGNFPGRFSGRQFSNSRSEMNVSTLELGDSALYLCASSLGRAAYNEQFFGPGTRLTVL.

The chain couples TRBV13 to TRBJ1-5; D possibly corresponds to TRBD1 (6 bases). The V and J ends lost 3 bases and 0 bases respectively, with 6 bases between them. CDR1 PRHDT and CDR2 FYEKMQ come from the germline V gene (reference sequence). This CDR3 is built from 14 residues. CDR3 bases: TGTGCCAGCAGCTTCAGGGGTAGCAATCAGCCCCAGCATTTT. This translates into CASSFRGSNQPQHF.

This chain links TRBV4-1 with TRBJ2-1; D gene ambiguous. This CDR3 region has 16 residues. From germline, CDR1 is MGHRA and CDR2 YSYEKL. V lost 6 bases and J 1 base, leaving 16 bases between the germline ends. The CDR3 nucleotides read TGCGCCAGCAGTCTTGCCCCCACAGTTTCCTACAATGAGCAGTTCTTC. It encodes CASSLAPTVSYNEQFF.

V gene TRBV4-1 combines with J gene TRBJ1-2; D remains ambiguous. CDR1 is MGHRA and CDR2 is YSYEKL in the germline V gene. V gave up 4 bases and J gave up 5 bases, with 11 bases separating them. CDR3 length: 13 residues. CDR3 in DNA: TGCGCCAGCAGCCCCTGGGCCCGGTATGGCTACACCTTC. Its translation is CASSPWARYGYTF.

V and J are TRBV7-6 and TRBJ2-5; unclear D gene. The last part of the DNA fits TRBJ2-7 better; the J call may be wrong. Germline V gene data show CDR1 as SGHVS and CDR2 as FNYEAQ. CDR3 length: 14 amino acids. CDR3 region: CASSPIIASYEQYF. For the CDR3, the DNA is TGTGCCAGCAGCCCCATTATAGCCTCCTACGAGCAGTACTTC.

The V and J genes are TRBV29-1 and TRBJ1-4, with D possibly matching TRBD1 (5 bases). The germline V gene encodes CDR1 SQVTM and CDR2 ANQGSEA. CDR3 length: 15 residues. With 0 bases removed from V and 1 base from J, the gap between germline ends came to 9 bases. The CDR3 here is CSVEDWGGTNEKLFF. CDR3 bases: TGCAGCGTTGAAGATTGGGGGGGAACTAATGAAAAACTGTTTTTT.

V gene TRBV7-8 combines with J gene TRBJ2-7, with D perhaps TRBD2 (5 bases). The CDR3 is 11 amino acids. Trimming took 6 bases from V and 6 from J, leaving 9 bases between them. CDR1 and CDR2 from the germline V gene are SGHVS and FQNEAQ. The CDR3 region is CASSSEGEQYF. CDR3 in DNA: TGTGCCAGCAGTTCCGAGGGCGAGCAGTACTTC.